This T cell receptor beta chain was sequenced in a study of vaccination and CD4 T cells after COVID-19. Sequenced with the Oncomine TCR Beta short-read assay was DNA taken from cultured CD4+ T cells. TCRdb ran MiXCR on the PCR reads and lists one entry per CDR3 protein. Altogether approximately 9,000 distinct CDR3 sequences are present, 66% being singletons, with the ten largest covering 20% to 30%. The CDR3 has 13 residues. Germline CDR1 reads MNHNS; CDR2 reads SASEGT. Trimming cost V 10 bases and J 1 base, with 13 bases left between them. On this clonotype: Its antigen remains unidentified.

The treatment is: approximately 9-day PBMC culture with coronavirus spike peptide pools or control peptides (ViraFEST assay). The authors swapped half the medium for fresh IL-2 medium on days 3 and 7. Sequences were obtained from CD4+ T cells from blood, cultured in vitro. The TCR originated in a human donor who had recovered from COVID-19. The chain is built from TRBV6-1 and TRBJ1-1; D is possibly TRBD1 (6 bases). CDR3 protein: CATPGGANTEAFF. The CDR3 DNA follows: TGTGCCACCCCGGGGGGGGCGAACACTGAAGCTTTCTTT.